This TCR beta chain was profiled in a study of T cell clones after liver transplantation (dated by TCRdb to the late 2010s). Context from the whole study: The samples were obtained from ITN030ST, a randomized trial that attempted immunosuppression withdrawal within 2 years after liver transplantation. Donor-reactive T cell clones were identified by TCRbeta sequencing after a pre-transplant mixed lymphocyte reaction and then tracked in post-transplant blood. As an antigen-independent comparator for the donor-reactive sequences, third party-reactive TCRbeta sequences from pre-transplant MLRs were identified as well. Of the eight recipients, a few were HCV-positive, while the remaining recipients had been transplanted for non-autoimmune, non-viral indications. Until randomization at 12-24 months post-transplant, subjects were given standard immunosuppression, with no induction therapy. Tolerance meant complete immunosuppression withdrawal for at least one year without liver enzymes rising beyond twice the upper limit of normal. Blood samples were collected pre-transplant, then pre-randomization ahead of withdrawal, and finally post-randomization once withdrawal had either been completed or failed. The studied cohort comprised 8 liver transplant recipients, 3 classified as tolerant and 5 as non-tolerant. The investigation overall reported the following: Donor-reactive sequences declined more than third party-reactive ones, suggesting partial antigen-specific deletion unrelated to withdrawal success. Circulating donor-reactive CD4 TCRbeta sequences fell significantly post-transplant in most of the 8 subjects, irrespective of tolerance or HCV status. In a couple of subjects, low numbers of available donor cells limited the measurable donor-reactive repertoire. When repertoire turnover was taken into account, detection of donor-reactive sequences was significantly reduced in 7 of 8 subjects for CD4 and in 8 of 8 subjects for CD8. Without allograft tissue specimens, donor-reactive T cells may have migrated into the graft rather than being deleted. The conclusions were preliminary, being limited by small, heterogeneous patient numbers and by non-standardized post-transplant time points.

Frozen genomic DNA underwent high-throughput TCRbeta CDR3 sequencing by immunoSEQ, including PCR amplification, mapping, bias correction and internal controls. Regarding the original processing steps: Only productive rearrangements were retained, and each unique TCRbeta sequence was defined by its CDR3 nucleotide sequence together with its V and J gene. Donor-reactive sequences required at least 5-fold expansion in CFSE-low cells versus unstimulated pre-transplant cells and at least 0.01% frequency. Minimum frequency thresholds were set for each subject based on the unstimulated sample with the lowest template count, ensuring at least 90% detection power. Jensen-Shannon divergence between the top 1000 TCRbeta sequences post-transplant and pre-transplant was used to measure repertoire turnover. Changes in detection of donor-reactive sequences were assessed with two-sided Fisher's exact tests. The immuneACCESS repertoire file appears here via TCRdb, limited to in-frame rearrangements. These files lack a portion of the clones; in checked studies, under half of the deficit traces to unresolved V genes, and the cause of the others is not known. V and J calls plus clone size are reproduced from that table; the DNA served to infer D and trimming. The table for this sample lists about 21,000 clones; 90% to 95% of them were counted only once. The ten largest clonotypes hold around 25% of the sample.

Thawed unstimulated PBMCs were stained for CD3, CD4 and CD8 and FACS-sorted into CD3+CD4+ and CD3+CD8+ populations. Each of the 8 studied subjects was randomized to immunosuppression withdrawal. The Qiagen DNeasy Blood and Tissue Kit was used for genomic DNA isolation. Points on this clone: The antigen it recognizes is unknown. No qualities accompany the bases; no much larger clone lies one base away.

This sample comprised CD8+ T cells from blood, obtained approximately 26 months after liver transplant. The source is a human patient who received a liver transplant. Post transplant, some T cells may arise from the graft donor.

The nucleotide sequence reads TGTGCCAGCGGGAGCCCCCACGAGCAGTACTTC. The translation is CASGSPHEQYF. This chain joins TRBV6-1 to TRBJ2-7; the best D guess is TRBD2, with 5 bases matching. V gives up 8 bases and J gives up 5 bases, and the segment between their germline ends measures 10 bases. The CDR3 holds 11 amino acids from the cysteine to the phenylalanine. Only the CDR3 DNA is retained, 33 bases long and in frame from the first base. Reading the germline V gene gives CDR1 MNHNS and CDR2 SASEGT.